What follows is one T cell receptor (beta chain) and its context. The sample originates from a study of blood T cell repertoires in COVID-19. The overall study: Sites across the United States, Italy and Spain contributed samples from acute and convalescent COVID-19. Sample material is recorded as cDNA or gDNA derived from T cells, B-cell-depleted T cells, or PBMCs.

As originally analysed: Amplification with reference gene primers provided the estimates of nucleated cell counts. Some clones are missing from TCRdb's copy, which holds only in-frame ones; the method was immunoSEQ multiplex PCR. V, J and clone size reflect that table, while D and trimming were determined from the DNA. This repertoire shows 110,000 or so clones, about 85% found once; its top ten account for over 7%. The CDR3 covers 15 residues. V shed 7 bases and J shed 0 bases, with 15 bases lying between them. Germline V gives CDR1 MNHEY, CDR2 SVGAGI. This chain connects TRBV6-5 to TRBJ1-2, with D possibly being TRBD1 (6 bases). The sequenced sample was peripheral blood. The sequence was collected from a human donor in a cohort sampled during active COVID-19. The CDR3 DNA is TGTGCCAGCACCCTGACAGGACAAGCTAACTATGGCTACACCTTC. Its translation: CASTLTGQANYGYTF.